The following is a TCR beta chain sequence with its context. The sample originates from a study of patients and donors after allogeneic stem cell transplantation. Germline V gene data show CDR1 as MNHEY and CDR2 as SMNVEV (reference sequence). The CDR3 length is 15 residues. Trimming removed 1 base from V and 6 bases from J, with 16 bases in between. In TCRdb, the RT-PCR reads were re-called with MiXCR into one record per CDR3 protein. Here the sample spans some 200,000 distinct CDR3 sequences, around two fifths being singletons. The sequenced sample consisted of blood, either unsorted or a sorted T cell fraction (not recorded which). The V call is TRBV27, the J call TRBJ2-7; unclear D gene. The sequence derives from a human donor who was either an allogeneic HSCT recipient or a stem cell or donor lymphocyte infusion donor (not recorded which). It is not recorded whose cells these are; they may come from a transplant donor. The CDR3 is CASSLLGSALPEQYF. The CDR3 coding sequence is TGTGCCAGCAGTTTATTAGGAAGCGCCTTGCCCGAGCAGTACTTC.